This T cell receptor (beta chain) comes out of a study of TIL therapy for anti-PD-1-resistant metastatic lung cancer. As for the study in general: Tumors were harvested before any PD-1/PD-L1 blockade. Most patients had lung adenocarcinoma.

The libraries were made with immunoSEQ v3. Measured with immunoSEQ multiplex PCR; TCRdb has only the in-frame clones, and not every one. The data contain about 60,000 clones, roughly 66% of them singletons. Looked up from germline, CDR1 is SNHLY and CDR2 is FYNNEI. This CDR3 has 16 amino acids. Trimming removed 6 bases from V and 0 bases from J, with 14 bases in between. Findings and limits, study-wide: Treatment-naive, never-smoker and oncogene-addicted patients were overrepresented in this highly selected cohort. After infusion, TIL clonotypes partly replaced peripheral T cells and declined over months.

The sample holds one count of this clone. The antigen remains undetermined. Time point indicated: pre-treatment sample, taken before nivolumab and TIL therapy. The sequence derives from a person aged 25-85 years with non-small cell lung cancer. The V and J genes are TRBV2 and TRBJ1-4; D remains ambiguous. The sample consisted of blood, taken at baseline. The CDR3 DNA is TGTGCCAGCAGGTCCTCGGCCGGTGCAACTAATGAAAAACTGTTTTTT. It is translated as CASRSSAGATNEKLFF. The full variable domain, rest sourced from reference TRBV2 and TRBJ1-4, is EPEVTQTPSHQVTQMGQEVILRCVPISNHLYFYWYRQILGQKVEFLVSFYNNEISEKSEIFDDQFSVERPDGSNFTLKIRSTKLEDSAMYFCASRSSAGATNEKLFFGSGTQLSVL.